This TCR beta chain came from a study of T-cell memory formation after mild COVID-19. The sample holds many counts of this clonotype. Its antigen is as yet unknown. This CDR3 has 17 amino acids. The V gene lost 0 bases and the J gene lost 5 bases, with 17 bases spanning the gap. Germline CDR1 reads LGHNA; CDR2 reads YNFKEQ. TCRdb itself ran the 5' RACE reads through MiXCR, one entry per CDR3 protein. The sample lists 300,000 or so distinct CDR3 sequences; approximately 15% were seen once. Study findings and constraints: The pre-infection memory compartment contained some responding clones, suggesting cross-reactive memory joined.

Sequenced material: PBMCs or a T cell subset sorted from them (not recorded which). The TCR originated in a man aged 18 to 29 who had mild COVID-19 (a few samples of this study predate the infection). Cell type and time point are not known. The chain links TRBV4-2 to TRBJ2-1; tentatively, D is TRBD2 (5 bases). CDR3 loop: CASSQDDYVRLDNEQFF. CDR3 DNA sequence: TGTGCCAGCAGCCAAGATGACTACGTTAGACTTGACAATGAGCAGTTCTTC.